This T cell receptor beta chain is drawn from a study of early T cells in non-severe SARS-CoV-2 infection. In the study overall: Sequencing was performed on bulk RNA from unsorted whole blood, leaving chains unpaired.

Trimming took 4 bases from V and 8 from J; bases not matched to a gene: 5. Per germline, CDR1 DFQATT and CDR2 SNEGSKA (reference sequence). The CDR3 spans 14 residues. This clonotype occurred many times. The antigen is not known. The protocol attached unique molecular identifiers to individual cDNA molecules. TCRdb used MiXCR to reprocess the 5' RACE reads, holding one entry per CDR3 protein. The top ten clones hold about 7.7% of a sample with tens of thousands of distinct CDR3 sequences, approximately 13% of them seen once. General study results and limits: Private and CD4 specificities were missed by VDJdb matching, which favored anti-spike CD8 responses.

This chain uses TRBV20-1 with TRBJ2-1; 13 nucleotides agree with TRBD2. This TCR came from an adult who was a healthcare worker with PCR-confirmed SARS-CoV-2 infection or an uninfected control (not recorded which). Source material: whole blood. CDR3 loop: CSAIRTSGGDEQFF. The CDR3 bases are TGCAGTGCTATACGGACTAGCGGGGGAGATGAGCAGTTCTTC.